This paragraph covers one TCR beta chain sequence. Antigen specificity is unknown. TCRdb's table, derived via immunoSEQ multiplex PCR, lists solely in-frame clones and lacks some. This table holds about 220,000 clones, about 86% found once. These data are taken from a study of cytomegalovirus exposure and HLA in healthy donors. Whole-study context: The same platform used for the 650 to 850 first-cohort repertoires was also used for the approximately 120 validation repertoires, as a later analysis reported.

Study conclusions and caveats: Reportedly, diagnosis of cytomegalovirus status by the classifier showed high specificity and sensitivity. A list of 164 TCR beta chains associated with cytomegalovirus was given.

Per germline, CDR1 MDHEN and CDR2 SYDVKM. The CDR3 is 13 residues long. The ends were cut back, 5 bases at V and 0 bases at J, with 7 bases in the middle. Input material: PBMCs. V gene TRBV28 combines with J gene TRBJ1-1; no reliable D call. The TCR was taken from a woman aged 18-29 years in good health and CMV-seronegative. CDR3 region: CASSIPMNTEAFF. In DNA, the CDR3 is TGTGCCAGCAGTATCCCCATGAACACTGAAGCTTTCTTT.